The rows below give T cell receptor beta chains drawn from one sample of a study of T-cell memory formation after mild COVID-19. TCRdb used MiXCR to reprocess the 5' RACE reads, holding one entry per CDR3 protein. This sample yields 400,000 or so distinct CDR3 sequences, of which over 20% are seen a single time; around 12% belongs to the top ten. What was sequenced was PBMCs or a T cell subset sorted from them (not recorded which). The receptors come from an adult woman who had mild COVID-19 (a few samples of this study predate the infection). Cell type and time point are not known. Each CDR3 is given without its conserved first and last residue. Size is omitted from some rows. Given values are once, few, many or a class for expanded clones.

j_call | v_call | clone_size | cdr3_aa
TRBJ2-7 | TRBV7-2 | few | ASSFRLEEQY
TRBJ1-2 | TRBV7-2 | . | ASSADGWGGYT
TRBJ2-1 | TRBV4-2 | . | ASSPGLQKEQF
TRBJ1-1 | TRBV20-1 | . | SARKENTEAF
TRBJ1-6 | TRBV7-2 | . | ASSLRQGIDSPLH
TRBJ1-2 | TRBV6-5 | few | ASTFGTGGRGYT
TRBJ2-1 | TRBV6-6 | many | ASRVGTGGNEQF
TRBJ2-5 | TRBV3-1 | . | ASSQDHFSGGRRETQY
TRBJ1-1 | TRBV6-1 | . | ASRREVTLNTEAF
TRBJ2-3 | TRBV20-1 | . | SASMGRTDTQY
TRBJ1-4 | TRBV6-5 | many | ASSYSLWTNEKLF
TRBJ2-1 | TRBV2 | . | ASSEGAGVTYNEQF
TRBJ1-1 | TRBV3-1 | . | ASSIEGEAF
TRBJ2-7 | TRBV6-1 | . | ASSAGQGRDYEQY
TRBJ2-3 | TRBV7-6 | . | ASSSLAGYTDTQY
TRBJ2-3 | TRBV4-3 | . | ASSQDAGWGDTQY
TRBJ2-1 | TRBV9 | few | ASSVVEKSYNEQF
TRBJ2-3 | TRBV2 | . | ASSGRLAGGLQPY
TRBJ2-3 | TRBV7-9 | . | ASSLEEGQWGTDTQY
TRBJ2-7 | TRBV21-1 | few | ASSKSPRQEGYEQY
TRBJ1-1 | TRBV7-6 | . | ASSLDDRAEAF
TRBJ1-1 | TRBV2 | few | ASSEGGVNTEAF
TRBJ2-1 | TRBV12-3/TRBV12-4 | . | ASTPGGAGGHNEQF
TRBJ1-5 | TRBV6-4 | . | ASSGTDRGGPNQPQH
TRBJ1-4 | TRBV7-8 | . | ASTTKGTGYEKLF
TRBJ1-1 | TRBV7-3 | few | ASSLSPGPEAF
TRBJ1-5 | TRBV12-3/TRBV12-4 | few | ASSLWTHSNQPQH